This passage covers 30 T cell receptor beta chains from one sample sequenced in a study of cytomegalovirus exposure and HLA in healthy donors. Researchers ran the PCR with 60 Vbeta and 13 Jbeta primers. Clones were read by immunoSEQ multiplex PCR, and TCRdb kept only the in-frame ones, dropping some. The profile shows 150,000 to 200,000 clones, around three quarters of them singletons. The sequencing input was PBMCs. All receptors come from a woman aged 40 to 49 in good health and CMV-seronegative.

This chain uses TRBV7-9 with TRBJ2-7, with D perhaps matching TRBD2 (6 bases). Trimming removed 4 bases at V and 4 bases at J, with 8 bases between. The CDR3 is 12 amino acids. In germline, CDR1 is SEHNR, CDR2 FQNEAQ (reference sequence). For the CDR3, the DNA is TGTGCCAGCAGCTCCGCGGGGTACGAGCAGTACTTC. This sequence encodes CASSSAGYEQYF.

V and J are TRBV5-1 and TRBJ1-1, with D unclear. There are 11 residues in the CDR3. The V end lost 5 bases, the J end lost 5 bases, and 7 bases lay between the germline ends. The germline V gene has CDR1 SGHRS and CDR2 YFSETQ. This CDR3 is CASRTGTEAFF. The CDR3 nucleotides are TGCGCCAGCAGGACTGGGACTGAAGCTTTCTTT.

The chain is built from TRBV28 and TRBJ2-6; D remains unclear. The germline V gene encodes CDR1 MDHEN and CDR2 SYDVKM. V shed 5 bases and J shed 0 bases, with 8 bases lying between them. The CDR3 runs 15 residues. CDR3 nucleotide sequence: TGTGCCAGCAGTAGTATCGGCTCTGGGGCCAACGTCCTGACTTTC. Amino acid sequence: CASSSIGSGANVLTF.

The chain carries TRBV9 and TRBJ1-3; TRBD1 is a possible D gene (6 bases). Germline V gene sequence: CDR1 SGDLS, CDR2 YYNGEE. The CDR3 sequence is 16 residues long. The ends were cut back, 2 bases at V and 0 bases at J, with 12 bases in the middle. CDR3 bases: TGTGCCAGCAGCGTCGCGACAGGCTTCTCTGGAAACACCATATATTTT. This codes for CASSVATGFSGNTIYF.

The V and J genes are TRBV9 and TRBJ2-3; the match to TRBD2 covers 11 bases. Per the germline V gene, CDR1 is SGDLS and CDR2 is YYNGEE. V lost 0 bases, J lost 4 bases, and 10 bases stayed unmatched. There are 18 residues in the CDR3. The CDR3 reads CASSVAGIAGGTADTQYF. CDR3 coding DNA: TGTGCCAGCAGCGTAGCGGGGATAGCGGGAGGGACGGCAGATACGCAGTATTTT.

The V and J genes are TRBV19 and TRBJ2-2; 13 bases are a match to TRBD2. The V segment lost 7 bases and the J segment 2 bases; nucleotides outside the gene matches: 7. CDR1 is LNHDA and CDR2 is SQIVND in the germline V gene (reference sequence). The CDR3 runs 17 residues. The CDR3 reads CASTGLAGVGNTGELFF. The CDR3 region has the DNA TGTGCCAGTACAGGACTAGCGGGAGTTGGAAACACCGGGGAGCTGTTTTTT.

This chain connects TRBV18 to TRBJ2-7; 10 bases are a match to TRBD2. Germline loops: CDR1 KGHSH, CDR2 LQKENI. This CDR3 contains 17 residues. V shed 2 bases, J shed 0 bases, and the junction held 7 bases outside the gene matches. This CDR3 is CASSPSSGGRYSYEQYF. The CDR3 nucleotides are TGTGCCAGCTCACCATCTAGCGGGGGCCGTTACTCCTACGAGCAGTACTTC. The full variable domain, rest sourced from reference TRBV18 and TRBJ2-7, is NAGVMQNPRHLVRRRGQEARLRCSPMKGHSHVYWYRQLPEEGLKFMVYLQKENIIDESGMPKERFSAEFPKEGPSILRIQQVVRGDSAAYFCASSPSSGGRYSYEQYFGPGTRLTVT.

The J gene is TRBJ2-1, the V gene TRBV7-9; tentatively, D is TRBD2 (5 bases). Germline-derived CDR1 and CDR2 are SEHNR and FQNEAQ (reference sequence). This CDR3 comprises 14 residues. V gave up 5 bases and J gave up 7 bases, with 15 bases separating them. Here the CDR3 DNA reads TGTGCCAGCAGCCTGGACTGGTCCTTTAATGAGCAGTTCTTC. It yields the protein CASSLDWSFNEQFF.

This clone has at least ten counts. CDR3: CASSSLDREPRETQYF. The CDR3 nucleotides read TGTGCCAGCAGCTCGCTCGACAGGGAACCAAGAGAGACCCAGTACTTC. V and J are TRBV13 and TRBJ2-5; 7 positions match TRBD1. V lost 4 bases and J lost 4; bases outside the gene matches: 12. There are 16 residues in the CDR3. The germline CDR1 and CDR2 sequences are PRHDT and FYEKMQ (reference sequence).

V usage is TRBV6-1 and J usage is TRBJ1-5, with unresolved D. The germline V gene encodes CDR1 MNHNS and CDR2 SASEGT. The CDR3 extends over 15 amino acids. Trimming took 6 bases from V and 7 from J, leaving 19 bases between them. CDR3: CASRDRFGGYQPQHF. CDR3 in DNA: TGTGCCAGCAGAGATAGGTTCGGAGGATACCAGCCCCAGCATTTT.

The CDR3 bases are TGTGCCAGCAGGGACAGGGGAAGGTATGGCTACACCTTC. Translated: CASRDRGRYGYTF. The rearrangement links TRBV2 to TRBJ1-2; TRBD1 aligns across 9 bases. The V gene's germline CDR1 is SNHLY and CDR2 FYNNEI. The length of the CDR3 is 13 residues. The trim removed 6 bases at V and 5 bases at J, leaving 4 bases unmatched.

This chain uses TRBV5-1 with TRBJ2-2, with D uncertain. CDR1 SGHRS and CDR2 YFSETQ come from the germline V gene. Between the trimmed V and J ends, which lost 0 bases and 6 bases, there was a span of 6 bases. CDR3 length: 13 residues. DNA for the CDR3: TGCGCCAGCAGCTTGGGCGTGGCCGGGGAGCTGTTTTTT. This sequence encodes CASSLGVAGELFF.

This chain joins TRBV7-9 and TRBJ1-1, with D possibly matching TRBD1 (5 bases). V dropped 0 bases and J dropped 8 bases, with 16 bases sitting between them. Germline V gene sequence: CDR1 SEHNR, CDR2 FQNEAQ (reference sequence). CDR3 length equals 15 residues. This CDR3 reads CASSLARGGSIEAFF. DNA for the CDR3: TGTGCCAGCAGCTTAGCCCGGGGGGGGTCGATAGAAGCTTTCTTT.

This chain connects TRBV5-5 to TRBJ2-5; TRBD1 is a possible D gene (6 bases). V was shortened by 4 bases and J by 4 bases, with 17 bases between the two germline ends. The germline CDR1 and CDR2 sequences are SGHKS and YYEKEE (reference sequence). The CDR3 consists of 15 residues. The CDR3 sequence: CASSRSVGGIETQYF. The CDR3 nucleotides read TGTGCCAGCAGCCGTTCGGTTGGGGGCATAGAGACCCAGTACTTC.

This clone turned up a few times. CDR3 region: CASSFGTSYNEQFF. The CDR3 nucleotides are TGCGCCAGCAGCTTTGGGACTTCCTACAATGAGCAGTTCTTC. The chain joins TRBV5-1 to TRBJ2-1; maybe TRBD2 (6 bases). Germline CDR1 reads SGHRS; CDR2 reads YFSETQ. Trimming left V 2 bases short and J 1 base short, with 7 bases between. The CDR3 is 14 residues long.

The chain couples TRBV28 to TRBJ2-7, with a tentative D call TRBD1 (6 bases). CDR3 length equals 14 residues. V lost 5 bases and J 2 bases, leaving 13 bases between the germline ends. Germline V CDR1 and CDR2: MDHEN, SYDVKM. CDR3 residues: CASSLLDRTYEQYF. Here the CDR3 DNA reads TGTGCCAGCAGTCTACTTGACAGGACCTACGAGCAGTACTTC.

The chain recombines TRBV30 with TRBJ2-7; D remains unclear. CDR1 is GTSNPN, CDR2 SVGIG, per germline (reference sequence). V lost 0 bases, J lost 5 bases, and 8 bases lay in between. CDR3 length: 12 residues. The CDR3 reads CAWSVSLHEQYF. The CDR3 region has the DNA TGTGCCTGGAGTGTATCCCTCCACGAGCAGTACTTC.

This clone was detected only once. The genes are TRBV29-1 and TRBJ2-2, with D unclear. The CDR3 loop spans 12 amino acids. Trimming removed 7 bases at V and 3 bases at J, with 9 bases between. CDR1 is SQVTM and CDR2 is ANQGSEA in the germline V gene. The CDR3: CSARTDTGELFF. For the CDR3, the DNA is TGCAGCGCGCGAACAGACACCGGGGAGCTGTTTTTT.

The rearrangement links TRBV5-1 to TRBJ1-2, with D perhaps TRBD1 (5 bases). The length of the CDR3 is 14 residues. V gave up 0 bases and J gave up 7 bases, with 13 bases separating them. Germline V lookup: CDR1 SGHRS, CDR2 YFSETQ. The CDR3 here is CASSLDGGLGGYTF. DNA of the CDR3: TGCGCCAGCAGCTTGGACGGGGGTTTGGGTGGCTACACCTTC. The whole variable domain, filled in from reference TRBV5-1 and TRBJ1-2, reads KAGVTQTPRYLIKTRGQQVTLSCSPISGHRSVSWYQQTPGQGLQFLFEYFSETQRNKGNFPGRFSGRQFSNSRSEMNVSTLELGDSALYLCASSLDGGLGGYTFGSGTRLTVV.

The table lists this clone with a few counts. This chain joins TRBV6-5 and TRBJ2-2; the D gene is possibly TRBD2 (6 bases). CDR3 length: 12 residues. Trimming took 5 bases from V and 7 from J, leaving 8 bases between them. Germline loops: CDR1 MNHEY, CDR2 SVGAGI. CDR3 amino acids: CASSRDFGELFF. Here the CDR3 DNA reads TGTGCCAGCAGTCGGGACTTCGGGGAGCTGTTTTTT.

The J gene is TRBJ2-5, the V gene TRBV11-1; D remains unclear. V shed 2 bases and J shed 1 base, with 8 bases lying between them. Germline CDR1 reads SGHAT; CDR2 reads FQDESV (reference sequence). The CDR3 runs 14 residues. CDR3 coding DNA: TGTGCCAGCAGCTTAAGAACAGCCCAAGAGACCCAGTACTTC. Its translation: CASSLRTAQETQYF.

Points on this clone: Different DNA sequences within this sample yield the same CDR3. The gene calls are TRBV18 and TRBJ1-1, with D unclear. The V gene lost 2 bases and the J gene lost 0 bases, with 4 bases spanning the gap. The V gene's germline CDR1 is KGHSH and CDR2 LQKENI. The CDR3 loop spans 13 amino acids. The CDR3 sequence is CASSPGLNTEAFF. CDR3 nucleotide sequence: TGTGCCAGCTCACCAGGGCTGAACACTGAAGCTTTCTTT. Looking up the rest from reference TRBV18 and TRBJ1-1 gives the full variable domain: NAGVMQNPRHLVRRRGQEARLRCSPMKGHSHVYWYRQLPEEGLKFMVYLQKENIIDESGMPKERFSAEFPKEGPSILRIQQVVRGDSAAYFCASSPGLNTEAFFGQGTRLTVV.

This clone appeared a single time. The CDR3 here is CASSTRWDTQYF. The CDR3 region has the DNA TGTGCCAGCAGCACCAGATGGGATACGCAGTATTTT. The chain employs TRBV28 and TRBJ2-3; D not resolved. The CDR3 covers 12 residues. Trimming took 6 bases from V and 6 from J, leaving 10 bases between them. Germline V gene data show CDR1 as MDHEN and CDR2 as SYDVKM.

The chain links TRBV7-2 to TRBJ2-7; weak D call: TRBD2 (6 bases). CDR3 length: 15 residues. V was shortened by 1 base and J by 4 bases, with 14 bases between the two germline ends. Germline V gene lookup returns CDR1 SGHTA and CDR2 FQGNSA. The CDR3 sequence: CASSLEVGSAYEQYF. The CDR3 nucleotides read TGTGCCAGCAGCTTAGAAGTCGGGAGTGCTTACGAGCAGTACTTC.

This clone is a singleton in its sample. The genes are TRBV19 and TRBJ2-1; 13 positions agree with TRBD2. The CDR3 totals 19 residues. Germline CDR1 reads LNHDA; CDR2 reads SQIVND (reference sequence). The J segment lost 2 bases and the V segment lost 5 bases, leaving 12 bases of the junction unmatched. CDR3 region: CASSLTSGRPGATYNEQFF. The CDR3 DNA follows: TGTGCCAGTAGTTTGACTAGCGGGAGGCCCGGGGCCACCTACAATGAGCAGTTCTTC.

This clone was counted a few times. The gene calls are TRBV28 and TRBJ1-1, with 10 bases identical to TRBD1. This CDR3 region has 15 residues. Germline values: CDR1 MDHEN, CDR2 SYDVKM. V lost 3 bases, J lost 3 bases, and 4 bases stayed unmatched. In nucleotides, the CDR3 is TGTGCCAGCAGTTTGCCCGGACAGGGGGACACTGAAGCTTTCTTT. Its protein is CASSLPGQGDTEAFF.

The chain is built from TRBV7-6 and TRBJ2-3; D unresolved. Germline V lookup: CDR1 SGHVS, CDR2 FNYEAQ. V dropped 5 bases and J dropped 3 bases, with 12 bases sitting between them. The length of the CDR3 is 14 residues. This CDR3 reads CASSPITGTDTQYF. DNA for the CDR3: TGTGCCAGCAGCCCCATAACCGGTACAGATACGCAGTATTTT.

The chain recombines TRBV6-1 with TRBJ2-7; 8 nucleotides align to TRBD1. Trimming removed 6 bases from V and 4 bases from J; junction bases left unmatched: 5. The CDR3 has 13 amino acids. CDR1 is MNHNS, CDR2 SASEGT, per germline. The CDR3: CASSGQGLYEQYF. CDR3 bases: TGTGCCAGCAGCGGACAGGGCCTTTACGAGCAGTACTTC.

This sequence joins TRBV12-5 and TRBJ2-5; TRBD2 agrees at 16 bases. Trimming at V came to 6 bases and at J to 4 bases, leaving 8 bases not matched to a gene. The CDR3 has 17 residues. From germline, CDR1 is LGHNT and CDR2 FRNRAP. The CDR3, as DNA: TGTGCTAGTGGACCGGGGACTAGCGGGAGGGCCGCAGAGACCCAGTACTTC. Residues: CASGPGTSGRAAETQYF.

This clone appeared a few times. The genes are TRBV19 and TRBJ1-3, with TRBD1 identical over 7 bases. The CDR3 extends over 14 amino acids. V lost 6 bases, J lost 5 bases, and 7 bases stayed unmatched. From germline, CDR1 is LNHDA and CDR2 SQIVND (reference sequence). CDR3 sequence (DNA): TGTGCCAGTAGCACGGGACAGCCTAGAAACACCATATATTTT. Encoded protein: CASSTGQPRNTIYF.